This TCR beta chain was found in a study of cytomegalovirus exposure and HLA in healthy donors. Broader study findings: In an earlier analysis, most TCR beta V segments were productive about 87% or about 30% of the time. Using a false discovery rate of 0.05, a later analysis showed that 15,000 to 20,000 TCR beta sequences were associated with HLA alleles.

CDR1 and CDR2 from the germline V gene are MNHEY and SVGAGI. The CDR3 is made up of 15 amino acids. V shed 2 bases and J shed 4 bases, with 12 bases lying between them. Points on this clone: What it binds is not known.

PCR was performed using 60 Vbeta and 13 Jbeta primers. TCRdb's table, derived via immunoSEQ multiplex PCR, lists solely in-frame clones and lacks some. This sample's table has 45,000 or so clones. The clonotype originates from a male donor in good health and CMV-seronegative. V is TRBV6-5 and J is TRBJ2-1; TRBD1 is a possible D gene (5 bases). The specimen was PBMCs. The DNA of the CDR3 is TGTGCCAGCAGTTACGGTAGGGGAATATACAATGAGCAGTTCTTC. It yields the protein CASSYGRGIYNEQFF.